Listed here is a single T cell receptor beta chain. Its antigen is undetermined. Every donor gave roughly 9.6 milliliters of peripheral blood. This CDR3 spans 14 amino acids. CDR1 and CDR2 from the germline V gene are MDHEN and SYDVKM. Trimming stripped 2 bases from V and 7 bases from J, with 12 bases between. The use of a sample-barcoded 5' primer and a J-beta primer mix characterized a second PCR of roughly 6 to 11 cycles. Each of the cDNA molecules was tagged by a template-switch adaptor with 12 random nucleotides. TCRdb processed the 5' RACE reads anew with MiXCR; each CDR3 protein has one entry. The sample carries about 760,000 distinct CDR3 sequences, 56% recorded once. This sample was included in a study of blood T cells in healthy people across ages. Study findings and constraints: The authors considered diversity estimates from one million T cells to be underestimates. In older individuals, TCR beta diversity per million T cells was lower, falling roughly linearly with age.

V usage is TRBV28 and J usage is TRBJ2-1; perhaps TRBD2 as D (5 bases). The receptor was derived from a man between 40 and 49 years old in good health. Source material: blood. The DNA of the CDR3 is TGTGCCAGCAGTTTAAGTGCCGGCGGGAATGAGCAGTTCTTC. Translation gives CASSLSAGGNEQFF.